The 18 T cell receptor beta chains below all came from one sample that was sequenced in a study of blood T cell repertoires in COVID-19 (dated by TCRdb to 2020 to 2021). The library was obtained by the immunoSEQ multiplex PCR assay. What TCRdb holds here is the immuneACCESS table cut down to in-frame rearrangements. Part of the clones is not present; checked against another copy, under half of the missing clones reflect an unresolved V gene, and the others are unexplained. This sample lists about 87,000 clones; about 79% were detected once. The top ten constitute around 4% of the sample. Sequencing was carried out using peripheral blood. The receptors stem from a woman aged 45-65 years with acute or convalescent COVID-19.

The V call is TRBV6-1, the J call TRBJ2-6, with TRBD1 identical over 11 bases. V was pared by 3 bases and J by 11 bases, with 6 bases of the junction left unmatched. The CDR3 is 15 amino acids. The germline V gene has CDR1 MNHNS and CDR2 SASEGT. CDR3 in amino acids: CASSDRTGGADVLTF. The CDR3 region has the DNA TGTGCCAGCAGTGACCGGACAGGGGGCGCCGACGTCCTGACTTTC.

The CDR3 here is CASSTLASYNEQFF. CDR3 sequence (DNA): TGTGCCAGCAGCACCCTAGCGTCCTACAATGAGCAGTTCTTC. The rearrangement links TRBV11-2 to TRBJ2-1; D is perhaps TRBD2 (6 bases). Per germline, CDR1 SGHAT and CDR2 FQNNGV. This CDR3 region has 14 residues. Trimming stripped 5 bases from V and 1 base from J, with 9 bases between.

The DNA for the CDR3 is TGTGCCAGCAGCTTGGGCGGGGGGGGCTGGAGCGATGAGCAGTTCTTC. This sequence encodes CASSLGGGGWSDEQFF. The genes are TRBV5-4 and TRBJ2-1, with TRBD2 identical over 9 bases. This CDR3 spans 16 amino acids. Germline V gene lookup returns CDR1 SGHNT and CDR2 YYREEE (reference sequence). V shed 0 bases, J shed 8 bases, and the junction held 9 bases outside the gene matches.

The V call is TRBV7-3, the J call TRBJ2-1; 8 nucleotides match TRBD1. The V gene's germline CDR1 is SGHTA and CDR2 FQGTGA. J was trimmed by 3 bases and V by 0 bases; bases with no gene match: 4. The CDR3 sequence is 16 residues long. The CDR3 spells CASSLTPGQVYNEQFF. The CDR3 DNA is TGTGCCAGCAGCTTAACTCCGGGACAGGTCTACAATGAGCAGTTCTTC.

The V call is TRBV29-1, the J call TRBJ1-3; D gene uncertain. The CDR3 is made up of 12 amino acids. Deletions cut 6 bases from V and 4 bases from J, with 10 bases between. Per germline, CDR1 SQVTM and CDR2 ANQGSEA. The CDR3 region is CSVEEGGNTIYF. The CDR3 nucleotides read TGCAGCGTGGAGGAAGGGGGAAACACCATATATTTT.

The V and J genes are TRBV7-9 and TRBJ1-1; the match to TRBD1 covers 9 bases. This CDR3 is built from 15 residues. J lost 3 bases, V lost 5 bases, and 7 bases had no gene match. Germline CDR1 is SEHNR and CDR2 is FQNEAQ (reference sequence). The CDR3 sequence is CASSHPQGAYTEAFF. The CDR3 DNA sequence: TGTGCCAGCAGCCACCCACAGGGGGCTTACACTGAAGCTTTCTTT.

CDR3 nucleotide sequence: TGTGCCAGCAGCTTCATTGCCATAGCGGCCCCCTCCTACGAGCAGTACTTC. It translates to CASSFIAIAAPSYEQYF. The chain links TRBV11-2 to TRBJ2-7; the D gene is possibly TRBD2 (6 bases). The V gene lost 3 bases and the J gene lost 0 bases, with 18 bases spanning the gap. CDR1 and CDR2 from the germline V gene are SGHAT and FQNNGV. This CDR3 has 17 amino acids. Using reference TRBV11-2 and TRBJ2-7 for the parts outside the CDR3, the full variable domain is EAGVAQSPRYKIIEKRQSVAFWCNPISGHATLYWYQQILGQGPKLLIQFQNNGVVDDSQLPKDRFSAERLKGVDSTLKIQPAKLEDSAVYLCASSFIAIAAPSYEQYFGPGTRLTVT.

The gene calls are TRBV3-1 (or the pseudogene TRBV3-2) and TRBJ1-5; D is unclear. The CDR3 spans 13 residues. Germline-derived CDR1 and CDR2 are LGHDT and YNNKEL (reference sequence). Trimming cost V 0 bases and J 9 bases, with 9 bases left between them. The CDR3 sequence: CASSQDGAGPQHF. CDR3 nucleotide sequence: TGTGCCAGCAGCCAAGACGGAGCCGGGCCCCAGCATTTT.

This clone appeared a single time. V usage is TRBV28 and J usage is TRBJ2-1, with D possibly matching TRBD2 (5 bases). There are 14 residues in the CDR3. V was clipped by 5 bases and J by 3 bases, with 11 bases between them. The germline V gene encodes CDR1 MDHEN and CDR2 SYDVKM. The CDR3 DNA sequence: TGTGCCAGCAGTCCAAGCGGCCTCTACAATGAGCAGTTCTTC. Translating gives CASSPSGLYNEQFF.

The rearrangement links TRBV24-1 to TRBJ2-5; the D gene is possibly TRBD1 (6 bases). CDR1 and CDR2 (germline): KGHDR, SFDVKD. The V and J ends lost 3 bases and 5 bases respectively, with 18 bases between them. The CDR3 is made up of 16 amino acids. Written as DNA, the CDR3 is TGTGCCACCAGTGATGGGTTGGTGGGGGCCCGGGAGACCCAGTACTTC. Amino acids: CATSDGLVGARETQYF.

This CDR3 reads CASSYMLARSSYNEQFF. The CDR3 nucleotides are TGTGCCAGCAGTTACATGCTAGCGAGAAGCTCCTACAATGAGCAGTTCTTC. The chain combines TRBV6-2 or TRBV6-3 with TRBJ2-1, with a tentative D call TRBD2 (6 bases). CDR3 size: 17 residues. Germline lookup yields CDR1 MNHEY and CDR2 SVGEGT. The germline V and J ends were trimmed by 2 bases and 0 bases, with 14 bases remaining between them.

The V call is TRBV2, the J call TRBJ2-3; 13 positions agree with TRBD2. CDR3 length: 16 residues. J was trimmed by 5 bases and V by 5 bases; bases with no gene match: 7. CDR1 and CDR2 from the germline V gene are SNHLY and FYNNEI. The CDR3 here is CASSQGLAGDLDTQYF. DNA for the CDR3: TGTGCCAGCAGTCAAGGACTAGCGGGGGATCTAGATACGCAGTATTTT.

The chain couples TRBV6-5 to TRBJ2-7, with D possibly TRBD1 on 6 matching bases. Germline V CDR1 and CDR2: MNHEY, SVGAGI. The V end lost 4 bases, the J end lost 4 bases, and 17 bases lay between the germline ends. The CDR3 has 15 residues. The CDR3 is CASSSQGHGTYEQYF. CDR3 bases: TGTGCCAGCAGTTCACAGGGTCACGGGACATACGAGCAGTACTTC.

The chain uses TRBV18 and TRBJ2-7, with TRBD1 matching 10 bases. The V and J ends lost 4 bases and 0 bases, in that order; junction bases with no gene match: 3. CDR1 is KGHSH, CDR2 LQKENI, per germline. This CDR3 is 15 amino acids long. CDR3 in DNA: TGTGCCAGCTCACTCGGACAGGGGGTCTCCTACGAGCAGTACTTC. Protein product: CASSLGQGVSYEQYF.

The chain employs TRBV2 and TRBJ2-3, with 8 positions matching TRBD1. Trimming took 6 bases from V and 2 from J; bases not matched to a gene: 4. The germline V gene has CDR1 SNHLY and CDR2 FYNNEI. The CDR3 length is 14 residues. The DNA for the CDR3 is TGTGCCAGCAGAAGGGACAGGCACACAGATACGCAGTATTTT. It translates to CASRRDRHTDTQYF.

CDR3 coding DNA: TGTGCCAGCAGCTTGTTGTCAGGGGCAGATACGCAGTATTTT. Translation: CASSLLSGADTQYF. The rearrangement links TRBV5-8 to TRBJ2-3; D perhaps matches TRBD1 (6 bases). Germline-derived CDR1 and CDR2 are SGHTS and YDEGEE. There are 14 residues in the CDR3. Trimming took off 1 base at V and 4 bases at J, with 10 bases between the two ends.

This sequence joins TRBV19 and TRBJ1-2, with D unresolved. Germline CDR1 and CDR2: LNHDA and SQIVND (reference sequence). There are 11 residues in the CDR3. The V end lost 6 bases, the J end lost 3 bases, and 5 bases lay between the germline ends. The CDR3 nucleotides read TGTGCCAGTAGAACGGACTATGGCTACACCTTC. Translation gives CASRTDYGYTF. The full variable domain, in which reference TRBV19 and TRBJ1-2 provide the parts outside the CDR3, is DGGITQSPKYLFRKEGQNVTLSCEQNLNHDAMYWYRQDPGQGLRLIYYSQIVNDFQKGDIAEGYSVSREKKESFPLTVTSAQKNPTAFYLCASRTDYGYTFGSGTRLTVV.

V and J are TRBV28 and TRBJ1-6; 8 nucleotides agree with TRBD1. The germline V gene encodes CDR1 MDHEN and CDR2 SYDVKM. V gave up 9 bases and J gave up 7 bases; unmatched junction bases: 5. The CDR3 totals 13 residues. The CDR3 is CASQGAMNSPLHF. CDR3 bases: TGTGCCAGTCAGGGGGCAATGAATTCACCCCTCCACTTT.